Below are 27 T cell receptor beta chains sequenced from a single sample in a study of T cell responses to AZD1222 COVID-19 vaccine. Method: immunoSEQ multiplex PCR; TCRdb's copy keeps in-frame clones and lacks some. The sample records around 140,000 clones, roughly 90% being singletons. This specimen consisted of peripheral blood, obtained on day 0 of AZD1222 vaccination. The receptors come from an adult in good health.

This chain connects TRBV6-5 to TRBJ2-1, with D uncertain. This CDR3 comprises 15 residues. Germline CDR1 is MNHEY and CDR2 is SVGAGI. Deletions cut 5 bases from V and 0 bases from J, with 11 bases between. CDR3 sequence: CASSIRRSSYNEQFF. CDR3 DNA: TGTGCCAGCAGTATACGAAGGAGCTCCTACAATGAGCAGTTCTTC.

CDR3 sequence: CASSPPVLPEAFF. Here the CDR3 DNA reads TGTGCCAGCTCACCACCGGTTCTTCCTGAAGCTTTCTTT. The chain has TRBV18 and TRBJ1-1; the D is unclear. The germline V and J ends were trimmed by 0 bases and 6 bases, with 8 bases remaining between them. Per germline, CDR1 KGHSH and CDR2 LQKENI. This CDR3 contains 13 residues.

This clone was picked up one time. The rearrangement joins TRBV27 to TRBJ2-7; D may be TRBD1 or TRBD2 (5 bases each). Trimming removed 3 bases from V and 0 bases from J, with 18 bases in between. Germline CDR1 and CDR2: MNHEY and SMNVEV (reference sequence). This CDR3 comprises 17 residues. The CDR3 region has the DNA TGTGCCAGCAGTTTGGGGAGTGCAGGGCTGAGCTCCTACGAGCAGTACTTC. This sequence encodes CASSLGSAGLSSYEQYF.

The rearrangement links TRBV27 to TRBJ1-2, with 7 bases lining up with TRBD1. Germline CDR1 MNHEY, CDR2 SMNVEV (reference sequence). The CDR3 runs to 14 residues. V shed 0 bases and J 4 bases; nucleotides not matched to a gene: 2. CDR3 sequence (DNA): TGTGCCAGCAGTTTATCTTCAGGGGGCTATGGCTACACCTTC. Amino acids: CASSLSSGGYGYTF.

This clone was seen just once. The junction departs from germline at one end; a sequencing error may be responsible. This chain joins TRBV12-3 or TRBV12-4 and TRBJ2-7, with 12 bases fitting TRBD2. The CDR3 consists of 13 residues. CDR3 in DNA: TGTGCCAGCAGTCTAGCGGGAGGGCGCGAGCAGTACTTC. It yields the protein CASSLAGGREQYF.

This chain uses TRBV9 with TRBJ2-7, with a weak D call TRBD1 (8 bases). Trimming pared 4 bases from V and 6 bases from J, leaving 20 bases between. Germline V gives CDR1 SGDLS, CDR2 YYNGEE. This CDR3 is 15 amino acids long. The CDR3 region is CASSPGQGGYAEQYF. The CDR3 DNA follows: TGTGCCAGCAGCCCTGGACAGGGAGGGTATGCCGAGCAGTACTTC.

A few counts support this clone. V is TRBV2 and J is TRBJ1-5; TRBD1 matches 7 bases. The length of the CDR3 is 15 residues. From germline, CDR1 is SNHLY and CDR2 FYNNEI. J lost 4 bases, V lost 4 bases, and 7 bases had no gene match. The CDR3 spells CASSVGTVTNQPQHF. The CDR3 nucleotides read TGTGCCAGCAGTGTGGGGACAGTAACAAATCAGCCCCAGCATTTT.

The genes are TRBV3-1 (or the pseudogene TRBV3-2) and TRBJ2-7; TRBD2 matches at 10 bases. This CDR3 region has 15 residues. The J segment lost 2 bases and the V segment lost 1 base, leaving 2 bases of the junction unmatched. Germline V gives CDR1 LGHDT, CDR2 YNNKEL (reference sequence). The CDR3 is CASSQVGTSAYEQYF. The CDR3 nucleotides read TGTGCCAGCAGCCAAGTGGGGACTAGCGCCTACGAGCAGTACTTC.

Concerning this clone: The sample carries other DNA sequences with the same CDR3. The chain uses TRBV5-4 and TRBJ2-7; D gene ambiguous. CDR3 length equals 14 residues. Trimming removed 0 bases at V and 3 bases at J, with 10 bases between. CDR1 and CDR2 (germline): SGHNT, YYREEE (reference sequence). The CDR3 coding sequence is TGTGCCAGCAGCTTGGGCCAAGAAGGCTACGAGCAGTACTTC. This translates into CASSLGQEGYEQYF.

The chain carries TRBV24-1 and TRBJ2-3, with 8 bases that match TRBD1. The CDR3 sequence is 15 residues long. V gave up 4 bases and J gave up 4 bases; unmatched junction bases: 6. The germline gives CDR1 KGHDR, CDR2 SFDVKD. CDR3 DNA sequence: TGTGCCACCAGTGACAGGACAGGGTCTCCAGATACGCAGTATTTT. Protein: CATSDRTGSPDTQYF.

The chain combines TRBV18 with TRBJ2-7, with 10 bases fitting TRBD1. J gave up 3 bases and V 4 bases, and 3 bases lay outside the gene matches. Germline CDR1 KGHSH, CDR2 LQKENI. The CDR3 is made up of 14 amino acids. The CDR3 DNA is TGTGCCAGCTCACTCGGGACAGGGGTCTACGAGCAGTACTTC. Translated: CASSLGTGVYEQYF. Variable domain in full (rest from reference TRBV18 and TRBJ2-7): NAGVMQNPRHLVRRRGQEARLRCSPMKGHSHVYWYRQLPEEGLKFMVYLQKENIIDESGMPKERFSAEFPKEGPSILRIQQVVRGDSAAYFCASSLGTGVYEQYFGPGTRLTVT.

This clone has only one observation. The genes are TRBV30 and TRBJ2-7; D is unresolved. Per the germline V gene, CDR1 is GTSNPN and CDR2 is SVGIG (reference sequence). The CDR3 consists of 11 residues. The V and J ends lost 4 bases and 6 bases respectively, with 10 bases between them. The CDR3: CAWKAAVEQYF. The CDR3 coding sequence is TGTGCCTGGAAGGCCGCGGTCGAGCAGTACTTC.

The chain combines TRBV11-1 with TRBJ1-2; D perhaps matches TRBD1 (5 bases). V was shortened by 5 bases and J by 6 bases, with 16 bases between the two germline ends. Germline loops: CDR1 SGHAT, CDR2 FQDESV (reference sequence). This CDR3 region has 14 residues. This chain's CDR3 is CASSLAQGVDGYTF. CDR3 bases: TGTGCCAGCAGCCTTGCGCAGGGTGTGGATGGCTACACCTTC.

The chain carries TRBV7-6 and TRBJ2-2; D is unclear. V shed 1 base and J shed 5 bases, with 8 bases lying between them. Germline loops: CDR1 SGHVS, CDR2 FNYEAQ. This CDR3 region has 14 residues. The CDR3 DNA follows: TGTGCCAGCAGCTTAGAGGACGGAACCGGGGAGCTGTTTTTT. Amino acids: CASSLEDGTGELFF.

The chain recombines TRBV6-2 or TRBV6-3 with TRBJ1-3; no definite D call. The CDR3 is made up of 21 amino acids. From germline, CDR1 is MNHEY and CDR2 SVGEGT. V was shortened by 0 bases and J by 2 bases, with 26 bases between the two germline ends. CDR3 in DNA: TGTGCCAGCAGTTACTCCCCTTGGACCCCAAAACGAGGCATCGCTGGAAACACCATATATTTT. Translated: CASSYSPWTPKRGIAGNTIYF.

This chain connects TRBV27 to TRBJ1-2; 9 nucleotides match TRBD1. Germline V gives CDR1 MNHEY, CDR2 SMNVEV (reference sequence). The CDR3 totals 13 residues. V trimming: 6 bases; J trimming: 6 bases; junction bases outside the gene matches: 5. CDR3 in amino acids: CASRPTGGNGYTF. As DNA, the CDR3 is TGTGCCAGCAGACCAACAGGGGGCAATGGCTACACCTTC.

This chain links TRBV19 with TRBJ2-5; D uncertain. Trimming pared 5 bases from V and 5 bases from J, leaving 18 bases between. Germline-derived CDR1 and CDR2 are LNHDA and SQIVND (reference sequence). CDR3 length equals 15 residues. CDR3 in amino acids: CASSFGLFKVETQYF. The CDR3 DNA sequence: TGTGCCAGTAGTTTCGGATTGTTTAAGGTGGAGACCCAGTACTTC.

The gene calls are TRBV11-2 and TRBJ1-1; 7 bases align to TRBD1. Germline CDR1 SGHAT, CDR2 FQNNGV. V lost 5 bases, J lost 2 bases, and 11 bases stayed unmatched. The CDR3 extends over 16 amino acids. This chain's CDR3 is CASSGNRGLGNTEAFF. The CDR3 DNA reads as TGTGCCAGCAGCGGAAACAGGGGACTGGGAAACACTGAAGCTTTCTTT.

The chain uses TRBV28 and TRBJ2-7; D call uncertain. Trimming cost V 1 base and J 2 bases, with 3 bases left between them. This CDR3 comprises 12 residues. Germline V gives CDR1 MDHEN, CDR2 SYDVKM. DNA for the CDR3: TGTGCCAGCAGTTTATCCCCCTACGAGCAGTACTTC. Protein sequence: CASSLSPYEQYF.

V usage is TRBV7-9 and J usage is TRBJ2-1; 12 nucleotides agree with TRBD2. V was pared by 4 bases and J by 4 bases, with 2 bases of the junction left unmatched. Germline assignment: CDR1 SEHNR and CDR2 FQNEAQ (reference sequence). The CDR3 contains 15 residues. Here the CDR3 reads CASSSSGRVYNEQFF. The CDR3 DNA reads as TGTGCCAGCAGCTCTAGCGGGAGGGTGTACAATGAGCAGTTCTTC.

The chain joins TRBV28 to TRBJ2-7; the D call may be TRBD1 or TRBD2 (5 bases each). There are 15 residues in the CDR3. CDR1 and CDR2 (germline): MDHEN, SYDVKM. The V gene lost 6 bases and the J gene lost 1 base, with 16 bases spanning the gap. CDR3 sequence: CASSLPPGRSYEQYF. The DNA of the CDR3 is TGTGCCAGCAGCCTTCCTCCAGGGAGATCCTACGAGCAGTACTTC.

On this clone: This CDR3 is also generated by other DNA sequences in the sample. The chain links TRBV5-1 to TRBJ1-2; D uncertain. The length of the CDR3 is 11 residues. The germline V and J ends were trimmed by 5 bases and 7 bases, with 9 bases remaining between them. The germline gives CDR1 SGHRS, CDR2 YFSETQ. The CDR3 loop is CASRLEGGYTF. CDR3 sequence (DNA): TGCGCCAGCAGGCTGGAGGGTGGCTACACCTTC.

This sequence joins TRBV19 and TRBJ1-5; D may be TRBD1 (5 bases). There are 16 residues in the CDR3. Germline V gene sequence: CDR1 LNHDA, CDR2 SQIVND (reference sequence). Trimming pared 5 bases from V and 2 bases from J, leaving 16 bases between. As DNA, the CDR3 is TGTGCCAGTAGTTCTTTCAGGGACCATGGCAATCAGCCCCAGCATTTT. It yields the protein CASSSFRDHGNQPQHF.

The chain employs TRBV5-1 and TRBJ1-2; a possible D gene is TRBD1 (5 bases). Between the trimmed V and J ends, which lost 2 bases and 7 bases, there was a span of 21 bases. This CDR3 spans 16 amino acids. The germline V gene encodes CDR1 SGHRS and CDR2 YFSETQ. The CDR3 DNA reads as TGCGCCAGCAGCTTCGAGTTCGGGGGTTCGTTAGGTGGCTACACCTTC. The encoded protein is CASSFEFGGSLGGYTF.

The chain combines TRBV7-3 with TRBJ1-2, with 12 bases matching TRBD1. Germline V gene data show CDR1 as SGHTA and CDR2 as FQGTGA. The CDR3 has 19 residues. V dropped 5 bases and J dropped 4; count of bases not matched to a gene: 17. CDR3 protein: CASSARTGTGGRHGYGYTF. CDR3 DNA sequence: TGTGCCAGCAGCGCTCGAACTGGGACAGGGGGCAGGCACGGCTATGGCTACACCTTC.

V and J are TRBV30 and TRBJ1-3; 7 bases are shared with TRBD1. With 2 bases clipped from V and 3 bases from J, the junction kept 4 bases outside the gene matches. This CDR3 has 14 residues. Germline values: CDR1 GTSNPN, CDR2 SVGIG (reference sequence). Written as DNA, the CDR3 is TGTGCCTGGAGTACAGGGGCGGGTGGAAACACCATATATTTT. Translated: CAWSTGAGGNTIYF.

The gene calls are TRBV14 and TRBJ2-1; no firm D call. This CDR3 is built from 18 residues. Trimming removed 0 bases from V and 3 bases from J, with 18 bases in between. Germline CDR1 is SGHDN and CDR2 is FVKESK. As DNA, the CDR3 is TGTGCCAGCAGCCAAGATACGACCGGACGTCCCTTCTACAATGAGCAGTTCTTC. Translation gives CASSQDTTGRPFYNEQFF.